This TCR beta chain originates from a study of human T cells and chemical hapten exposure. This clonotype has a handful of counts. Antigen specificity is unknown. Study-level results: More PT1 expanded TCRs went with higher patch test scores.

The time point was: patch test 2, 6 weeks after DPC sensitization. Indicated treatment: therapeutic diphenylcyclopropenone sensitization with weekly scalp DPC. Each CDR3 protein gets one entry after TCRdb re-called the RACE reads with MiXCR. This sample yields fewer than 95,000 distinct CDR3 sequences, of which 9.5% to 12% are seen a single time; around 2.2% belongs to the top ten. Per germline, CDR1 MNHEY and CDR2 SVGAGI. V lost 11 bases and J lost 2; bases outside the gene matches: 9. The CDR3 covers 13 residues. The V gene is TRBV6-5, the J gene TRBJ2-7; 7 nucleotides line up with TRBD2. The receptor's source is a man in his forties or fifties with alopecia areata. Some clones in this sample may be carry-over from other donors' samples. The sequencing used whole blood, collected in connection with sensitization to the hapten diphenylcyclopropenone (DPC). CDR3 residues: CAAQRGWTYEQYF. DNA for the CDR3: TGTGCCGCGCAGCGGGGTTGGACCTACGAGCAGTACTTC.